Presented here are 4 T cell receptor beta chains from one specimen sequenced in a study of metastatic and nonmetastatic thyroid tumors. TCRdb re-called the PCR reads through MiXCR. Of roughly 61,000 clones listed, about 4% are singletons. Until they underwent thyroid surgery, no patient had received any treatment. What was sequenced was blood. The receptors were gathered from a female donor with papillary thyroid cancer or a benign thyroid nodule (not recorded which). Some clones in this sample may be carry-over from other donors' samples.

This clone was seen ten or more times. J is TRBJ2-7 and V is TRBV6-1; no reliable D call. The CDR3 has 13 amino acids. V shed 7 bases and J shed 2 bases, with 12 bases lying between them. Germline CDR1 reads MNHNS; CDR2 reads SASEGT. CDR3 region: CASNRQVAYEQYF. The CDR3 bases are TGTGCCAGCAACCGACAAGTAGCCTACGAGCAGTACTTC.

This clone was counted many times. V usage is TRBV10-1 and J usage is TRBJ2-1; weak D call: TRBD2 (6 bases). CDR1 and CDR2 from the germline V gene are WNHNN and SYGVQD (reference sequence). The CDR3 spans 10 residues. Trimming stripped 4 bases from V and 13 bases from J, with 8 bases between. In DNA form, the CDR3 reads TGCGCCAGCAGTGGGACTAAACAGTTCTTC. The encoded protein is CASSGTKQFF.

There are many counts of this clone. V is TRBV7-8 and J is TRBJ2-5; D not resolved. This CDR3 has 12 residues. Germline CDR1 and CDR2: SGHVS and FQNEAQ. Trimming took off 8 bases at V and 6 bases at J, with 13 bases between the two ends. CDR3 DNA: TGTGCCAGCGCTAGGGTCACACAGACCCAGTACTTC. This gives the protein CASARVTQTQYF. Filled out from reference TRBV7-8 and TRBJ2-5, the complete variable domain reads GAGVSQSPRYKVAKRGQDVALRCDPISGHVSLFWYQQALGQGPEFLTYFQNEAQLDKSGLPSDRFFAERPEGSVSTLKIQRTQQEDSAVYLCASARVTQTQYFGPGTRLLVL.

This clone was seen ten or more times. V usage is TRBV5-1 and J usage is TRBJ2-2; maybe TRBD2 (6 bases). V was pared by 4 bases and J by 7 bases, with 11 bases between. The germline gives CDR1 SGHRS, CDR2 YFSETQ. The CDR3 runs to 13 residues. CDR3 nucleotide sequence: TGCGCCAGCAGCCCGGAGGGGAACGGGGAGCTGTTTTTT. This gives the protein CASSPEGNGELFF.